Listed below are T cell receptor beta chains from one sample, sequenced in a study of CD8 T cells in Susac syndrome. One entry per CDR3 protein results from TCRdb running MiXCR on the immunoSEQ multiplex PCR reads. The data hold 250,000 to 300,000 distinct CDR3 sequences, with about 89% observed a single time. The sample consisted of CD8+ T cells from PBMCs. The receptors derive from a human donor with multiple sclerosis. Both conserved end residues are part of each CDR3. The listing skips clone size in some rows; elsewhere it reads once, few, many or a size class.

CDR3aa	j_gene	v_gene	abundance
CSASMGRLNTEAFF	TRBJ1-1	TRBV20-1	NA
CASARGDQYQETQYF	TRBJ2-5	TRBV12-5	NA
CASSVGQGAFFGELFF	TRBJ2-2	TRBV19	NA
CASSLADVIGELFF	TRBJ2-2	TRBV7-8	NA
CASSETGNQPQHF	TRBJ1-5	TRBV27	NA
CASSIRGQGQPQHF	TRBJ1-5	TRBV19	NA
CATSRVTANTGELFF	TRBJ2-2	TRBV15	NA
CSASRPQGNQPQHF	TRBJ1-5	TRBV20-1	NA
CASRQGGWGNTEAFF	TRBJ1-1	TRBV11-2	NA
CASSLGGTGPFGNTIYF	TRBJ1-3	TRBV7-2	NA
CASMSLAGGSRNIETQYF	TRBJ2-5	TRBV12-3/TRBV12-4	NA
CASSQSWGGSYEQYF	TRBJ2-7	TRBV4-1	NA
CASSVPHLADTQYF	TRBJ2-3	TRBV28	NA
CSARDRSVFSYEQYF	TRBJ2-7	TRBV20-1	NA
CASSLRPSGANVLTF	TRBJ2-6	TRBV7-9	NA
CASSPGQNSYEQYF	TRBJ2-7	TRBV5-1	NA
CASSQGSEGTGSEKLFF	TRBJ1-4	TRBV3-1	NA
CSVPAGGVADEQFF	TRBJ2-1	TRBV29-1	NA
CASSRYESQYF	TRBJ2-3	TRBV9	NA
CASSGQGASYGYTF	TRBJ1-2	TRBV9	NA
CASSSWPPYAAAPEETQYF	TRBJ2-5	TRBV7-8	NA
CSARDFLSSASYNEQFF	TRBJ2-1	TRBV20-1	NA
CASSTSGANYEQYF	TRBJ2-7	TRBV19	NA
CASSTAPKSNTGELFF	TRBJ2-2	TRBV5-5	NA
CASSGTPGHIPETQYF	TRBJ2-5	TRBV2	NA
CASSLGGLGLDTQYF	TRBJ2-3	TRBV5-1	NA
CASIQGLAGGSEQFF	TRBJ2-1	TRBV7-9	NA
CARTRQDRENIQYF	TRBJ2-4	TRBV6-1	NA
CASSPGPTETTSSYEQYF	TRBJ2-7	TRBV7-9	NA
CASSQKAGGRSYEQYF	TRBJ2-7	TRBV4-3	NA
CASSRGTPTQFF	TRBJ2-1	TRBV12-3/TRBV12-4	NA
CASSQEGAGTDTQYF	TRBJ2-3	TRBV3-1	NA
CASSIGIHYEQYF	TRBJ2-7	TRBV9	NA
CAVQTGYGAFF	TRBJ1-1	TRBV27	NA
CASRLVNTEAFF	TRBJ1-1	TRBV28	NA
CASRQGTSGGNEQFF	TRBJ2-1	TRBV28	NA
CAWSPGTGGYQPQHF	TRBJ1-5	TRBV30	NA
CASSQGLDYEQYF	TRBJ2-7	TRBV14	NA
CASSVGTLEQYF	TRBJ2-7	TRBV7-9	once
CASSFSGVANVLTF	TRBJ2-6	TRBV28	NA